This T cell receptor beta chain came from a study of CD8 T cells in ankylosing spondylitis. Findings and limits, study-wide: What appeared characteristic of ankylosing spondylitis blood was a TCR beta motif of eight highly homologous variants.

The germline gives CDR1 DFQATT, CDR2 SNEGSKA (reference sequence). The CDR3 contains 15 residues. V trimming: 5 bases; J trimming: 8 bases; junction bases outside the gene matches: 9. As the method for making TCR beta libraries, quantitative 5'-RACE with molecular barcodes was used. TCRdb reprocessed the 5' RACE reads with MiXCR, giving one entry per CDR3 protein. This table holds 750,000 to 850,000 distinct CDR3 sequences, about an eighth found once. This clonotype was observed a handful of times. Its cognate antigen is unknown. This receptor was taken from a male donor with ankylosing spondylitis. The chain is built from TRBV20-1 and TRBJ2-7, with 16 bases fitting TRBD2. Sample: blood, either unsorted or a sorted T cell fraction (not recorded which). CDR3 region: CSAAPGTSGREQQYF. Written as DNA, the CDR3 is TGCAGTGCTGCACCCGGGACTAGCGGGAGGGAGCAGCAGTACTTC.